Below, 29 T cell receptor beta chains from the same sample are listed, as sequenced in a study of CD8 T cells in Susac syndrome. When the RNA was reverse transcribed, random hexamers were used with an input of about 0.45 to 1 ug. TCRdb reprocessed the immunoSEQ multiplex PCR reads via MiXCR and lists one record per CDR3 protein. The sample carries about 120,000 distinct CDR3 sequences, 94% recorded once. The sequenced sample was CD4+ T cells from PBMCs. The receptor source for this set is a human donor in good health.

The chain links TRBV27 to TRBJ2-1; D remains ambiguous. Germline lookup yields CDR1 MNHEY and CDR2 SMNVEV (reference sequence). This CDR3 region has 14 residues. Trimming took off 1 base at V and 6 bases at J, with 10 bases between the two ends. CDR3 sequence (DNA): TGTGCCAGCAGTTTATGGATGCGATCCAATGAGCAGTTCTTC. Protein: CASSLWMRSNEQFF.

The chain joins TRBV30 to TRBJ2-1; 10 bases are shared with TRBD2. The CDR3 contains 14 residues. Germline V gene data show CDR1 as GTSNPN and CDR2 as SVGIG (reference sequence). The V segment lost 5 bases and the J segment 2 bases; nucleotides outside the gene matches: 3. CDR3 DNA: TGTGCCTGGTCTAGCGGGAGCGCCTACAATGAGCAGTTCTTC. Its protein is CAWSSGSAYNEQFF.

The rearrangement joins TRBV12-3 or TRBV12-4 to TRBJ1-1, with D maybe TRBD1 (6 bases). Between the trimmed V and J ends, which lost 3 bases and 3 bases, there was a span of 11 bases. This CDR3 is 14 amino acids long. The CDR3 sequence: CASSLTGGDTEAFF. CDR3 DNA: TGTGCCAGCAGTTTGACAGGTGGGGACACTGAAGCTTTCTTT.

The chain has TRBV7-9 and TRBJ1-5; the D gene is possibly TRBD1 (5 bases). Per germline, CDR1 SEHNR and CDR2 FQNEAQ (reference sequence). Trimming removed 5 bases at V and 4 bases at J, with 9 bases between. The CDR3 contains 13 residues. Written as DNA, the CDR3 is TGTGCCAGCAGCGGTCAGGGTAATCAGCCCCAGCATTTT. This translates into CASSGQGNQPQHF.

The chain combines TRBV12-5 with TRBJ1-5; D is undetermined. Germline loops: CDR1 LGHNT, CDR2 FRNRAP. This CDR3 contains 12 residues. The ends were cut back, 6 bases at V and 10 bases at J, with 13 bases in the middle. CDR3 in amino acids: CASGRSYGPQHF. The CDR3 DNA is TGTGCTAGTGGACGGTCTTATGGTCCCCAGCATTTT.

V and J are TRBV3-1 and TRBJ2-1; D is unresolved. The germline V and J ends were trimmed by 4 bases and 8 bases, with 12 bases remaining between them. The CDR3 covers 13 residues. The germline gives CDR1 LGHDT, CDR2 YNNKEL (reference sequence). The CDR3 region has the DNA TGTGCCAGCAGCCGCGCAGGTTTTGATGAGCAGTTCTTC. Translated: CASSRAGFDEQFF.

This sequence joins TRBV20-1 and TRBJ2-4; 7 bases map to TRBD2. V lost 0 bases to trimming and J lost 6 bases; unmatched junction nucleotides: 8. The CDR3 is 15 amino acids. Germline V gene sequence: CDR1 DFQATT, CDR2 SNEGSKA (reference sequence). This CDR3 is CSARDLVLAVNIQYF. The CDR3 nucleotides are TGCAGTGCTAGAGATTTGGTCCTAGCGGTAAACATTCAGTACTTC.

The V and J genes are TRBV2 and TRBJ1-5; D possibly corresponds to TRBD1 (6 bases). Trimming took 5 bases from V and 5 from J, leaving 10 bases between them. The CDR3 runs to 13 residues. The germline CDR1 and CDR2 sequences are SNHLY and FYNNEI. The CDR3 bases are TGTGCCAGCAGTCAACAGGGTGATCAGCCCCAGCATTTT. It translates to CASSQQGDQPQHF.

V and J are TRBV11-2 and TRBJ2-4, with unresolved D. The V end lost 5 bases, the J end lost 10 bases, and 12 bases lay between the germline ends. Germline V gene data show CDR1 as SGHAT and CDR2 as FQNNGV. There are 12 residues in the CDR3. CDR3 protein: CASSPYTTIQYF. CDR3 in DNA: TGTGCCAGCAGCCCGTACACGACAATTCAGTACTTC. The full variable domain, completed using reference TRBV11-2 and TRBJ2-4, is EAGVAQSPRYKIIEKRQSVAFWCNPISGHATLYWYQQILGQGPKLLIQFQNNGVVDDSQLPKDRFSAERLKGVDSTLKIQPAKLEDSAVYLCASSPYTTIQYFGAGTRLSVL.

A single count supports this clonotype. The chain recombines TRBV7-9 with TRBJ2-7; TRBD1 is a possible D gene (6 bases). This CDR3 is 14 amino acids long. The ends were cut back, 3 bases at V and 4 bases at J, with 13 bases in the middle. CDR1 and CDR2 (germline): SEHNR, FQNEAQ (reference sequence). The CDR3 nucleotides read TGTGCCAGCAGCTTCAGGGACATTGGGTACGAGCAGTACTTC. This encodes CASSFRDIGYEQYF.

This chain joins TRBV12-3 or TRBV12-4 and TRBJ1-1, with D hard to call. CDR3 length: 16 residues. V gave up 1 base and J gave up 3 bases, with 15 bases separating them. This CDR3 reads CASSLDNSLYYTEAFF. CDR3 sequence (DNA): TGTGCCAGCAGTTTAGATAACAGCCTTTACTACACTGAAGCTTTCTTT.

The chain couples TRBV6-6 to TRBJ2-3, with TRBD2 matching over 7 bases. CDR3 length: 16 residues. Germline V CDR1 and CDR2: MNHNY, SVGAGI (reference sequence). J gave up 1 base and V 7 bases, and 11 bases lay outside the gene matches. The CDR3 spells CASTTNLGGGTDTQYF. The CDR3 region has the DNA TGTGCCAGCACCACTAACTTGGGGGGGGGCACAGATACGCAGTATTTT.

V and J are TRBV3-1 and TRBJ2-1; TRBD2 matches at 14 bases. CDR1 and CDR2 from the germline V gene are LGHDT and YNNKEL (reference sequence). The CDR3 consists of 15 residues. J gave up 9 bases and V 5 bases, and 6 bases lay outside the gene matches. CDR3 sequence: CASSAGTSGSSEQFF. DNA of the CDR3: TGTGCCAGCAGCGCCGGGACTAGCGGGAGTAGTGAGCAGTTCTTC.

The rearrangement uses TRBV7-9 and TRBJ2-5; D is uncertain. V dropped 1 base and J dropped 7 bases, with 7 bases sitting between them. The CDR3 runs 12 residues. CDR1 SEHNR and CDR2 FQNEAQ come from the germline V gene (reference sequence). The CDR3 nucleotides read TGTGCCAGCAGCTTAGAACCTGGGACCCAGTACTTC. Its translation: CASSLEPGTQYF.

This chain joins TRBV6-5 and TRBJ1-5, with TRBD1 as a possible D gene (5 bases). V lost 4 bases and J 11 bases, leaving 18 bases between the germline ends. Looked up from germline, CDR1 is MNHEY and CDR2 is SVGAGI. This CDR3 region has 14 residues. The CDR3 bases are TGTGCCAGCAGTTCCGGACAAGGACTACAATCCCAGCATTTT. It yields the protein CASSSGQGLQSQHF.

The chain links TRBV7-9 to TRBJ2-2, with D perhaps TRBD1 (6 bases). CDR3 length: 16 amino acids. Germline V gene lookup returns CDR1 SEHNR and CDR2 FQNEAQ (reference sequence). Trimming shortened V by 3 bases and J by 0 bases, and 11 bases separated the two germline ends. CDR3 nucleotides: TGTGCCAGCAGCTTTACTAGGGGGACGAACACCGGGGAGCTGTTTTTT. This gives the protein CASSFTRGTNTGELFF. Supplemented by reference TRBV7-9 and TRBJ2-2, the full variable domain reads DTGVSQNPRHKITKRGQNVTFRCDPISEHNRLYWYRQTLGQGPEFLTYFQNEAQLEKSRLLSDRFSAERPKGSFSTLEIQRTEQGDSAMYLCASSFTRGTNTGELFFGEGSRLTVL.

This CDR3 is CASSLDAVEKLFF. CDR3 sequence (DNA): TGCGCCAGCAGCTTGGACGCGGTAGAAAAACTGTTTTTT. The chain joins TRBV5-1 to TRBJ1-4; D is undetermined. This CDR3 is 13 amino acids long. Germline V gene sequence: CDR1 SGHRS, CDR2 YFSETQ. Trimming left V 0 bases short and J 8 bases short, with 8 bases between. The full variable domain, with the rest looked up from reference TRBV5-1 and TRBJ1-4, is KAGVTQTPRYLIKTRGQQVTLSCSPISGHRSVSWYQQTPGQGLQFLFEYFSETQRNKGNFPGRFSGRQFSNSRSEMNVSTLELGDSALYLCASSLDAVEKLFFGSGTQLSVL.

This chain links TRBV20-1 with TRBJ2-1, with 9 bases matching TRBD2. The CDR3 is made up of 13 amino acids. J was trimmed by 6 bases and V by 6 bases; bases with no gene match: 6. CDR1 DFQATT and CDR2 SNEGSKA come from the germline V gene (reference sequence). Here the CDR3 DNA reads TGCAGTGCCTGGCCTAGCGGGATCAATGAGCAGTTCTTC. Its translation: CSAWPSGINEQFF.

The rearrangement joins TRBV9 to TRBJ2-1; tentative D call: TRBD2 (6 bases). V lost 2 bases and J 2 bases, leaving 11 bases between the germline ends. Looked up from germline, CDR1 is SGDLS and CDR2 is YYNGEE. The CDR3 covers 15 residues. CDR3 amino acids: CASSVGSGPYNEQFF. The CDR3 coding sequence is TGTGCCAGCAGCGTCGGTAGCGGTCCCTACAATGAGCAGTTCTTC.

The chain couples TRBV4-1 to TRBJ2-1; D ambiguous. The V end was cut by 4 bases, the J end by 9 bases, with 10 bases between. The CDR3 runs 12 residues. The germline gives CDR1 MGHRA, CDR2 YSYEKL. In DNA, the CDR3 is TGCGCCAGCAGCCCGGGCTCAGCTGAGCAGTTCTTC. It is translated as CASSPGSAEQFF.

V and J are TRBV28 and TRBJ2-7, with 8 bases that match TRBD1. In germline, CDR1 is MDHEN, CDR2 SYDVKM. Losses at the gene ends were 6 bases for V and 0 bases for J; bases not matched to a gene: 4. The CDR3 loop spans 14 amino acids. DNA of the CDR3: TGTGCCAGCAGAGGGACAGGCCACTCCTACGAGCAGTACTTC. Its translation: CASRGTGHSYEQYF. Looking up the rest from reference TRBV28 and TRBJ2-7 gives the full variable domain: DVKVTQSSRYLVKRTGEKVFLECVQDMDHENMFWYRQDPGLGLRLIYFSYDVKMKEKGDIPEGYSVSREKKERFSLILESASTNQTSMYLCASRGTGHSYEQYFGPGTRLTVT.

The rearrangement joins TRBV20-1 to TRBJ2-1, with 10 positions matching TRBD2. V shed 6 bases and J 9 bases; nucleotides not matched to a gene: 20. The CDR3 spans 17 residues. Germline assignment: CDR1 DFQATT and CDR2 SNEGSKA (reference sequence). The CDR3 region has the DNA TGCAGTGCACCCCCTCCTAGCGGGAGAGCCTCGAGGGTTGAGCAGTTCTTC. It translates to CSAPPPSGRASRVEQFF.

This chain connects TRBV19 to TRBJ2-2, with 9 positions matching TRBD2. Germline CDR1 reads LNHDA; CDR2 reads SQIVND (reference sequence). This CDR3 is built from 13 residues. V lost 5 bases, J lost 6 bases, and 1 base stayed unmatched. The CDR3 bases are TGTGCCAGTAGTGTAGCGGGAGCCGGGGAGCTGTTTTTT. This encodes CASSVAGAGELFF.

The gene calls are TRBV18 and TRBJ1-5; 11 positions agree with TRBD1. Germline loops: CDR1 KGHSH, CDR2 LQKENI. This CDR3 region has 16 residues. V dropped 5 bases and J dropped 1; count of bases not matched to a gene: 4. This CDR3 reads CASSEGQGASNQPQHF. The CDR3 coding sequence is TGTGCCAGCTCAGAAGGACAGGGGGCAAGCAATCAGCCCCAGCATTTT.

This chain uses TRBV24-1 with TRBJ2-1, with 13 bases that match TRBD2. CDR1 and CDR2 (germline): KGHDR, SFDVKD. This CDR3 comprises 19 residues. Losses at the gene ends were 7 bases for V and 4 bases for J; bases not matched to a gene: 15. The CDR3 DNA follows: TGTGCCACCAGCGCAGGACTAGCGGGAGCACCACCTTTTTACAATGAGCAGTTCTTC. It encodes CATSAGLAGAPPFYNEQFF.

The chain recombines TRBV30 with TRBJ2-3; TRBD2 might be the D (6 bases). The CDR3 runs to 12 residues. The V gene's germline CDR1 is GTSNPN and CDR2 SVGIG (reference sequence). Trimming pared 8 bases from V and 2 bases from J, leaving 11 bases between. CDR3 loop: CARGVNTDTQYF. The CDR3, as DNA: TGTGCCCGCGGGGTCAACACAGATACGCAGTATTTT.

The gene calls are TRBV12-3 or TRBV12-4 and TRBJ2-1; D remains unclear. V was clipped by 3 bases and J by 5 bases, with 8 bases between them. This CDR3 region has 13 residues. The CDR3, as DNA: TGTGCCAGCAGTTTGATTGACGACAATGAGCAGTTCTTC. Protein: CASSLIDDNEQFF.

This clonotype was counted once. Here the CDR3 reads CASSQGGQEQFF. DNA for the CDR3: TGTGCCAGCAGCCAAGGCGGCCAAGAGCAGTTCTTC. The rearrangement uses TRBV3-1 and TRBJ2-1, with no clear D. The CDR3 loop spans 12 amino acids. CDR1 is LGHDT and CDR2 is YNNKEL in the germline V gene (reference sequence). V dropped 1 base and J dropped 10 bases, with 8 bases sitting between them.

This chain connects TRBV7-6 to TRBJ1-1; D uncertain. The germline CDR1 and CDR2 sequences are SGHVS and FNYEAQ. V lost 6 bases and J 0 bases, leaving 17 bases between the germline ends. The CDR3 is made up of 16 amino acids. For the CDR3, the DNA is TGTGCCAGCAGTAGGGCGGTTGGGGTAATGAACACTGAAGCTTTCTTT. Translation gives CASSRAVGVMNTEAFF. Full variable domain (outside the CDR3, taken from reference TRBV7-6 and TRBJ1-1): GAGVSQSPRYKVTKRGQDVALRCDPISGHVSLYWYRQALGQGPEFLTYFNYEAQQDKSGLPNDRFSAERPEGSISTLTIQRTEQRDSAMYRCASSRAVGVMNTEAFFGQGTRLTVV.